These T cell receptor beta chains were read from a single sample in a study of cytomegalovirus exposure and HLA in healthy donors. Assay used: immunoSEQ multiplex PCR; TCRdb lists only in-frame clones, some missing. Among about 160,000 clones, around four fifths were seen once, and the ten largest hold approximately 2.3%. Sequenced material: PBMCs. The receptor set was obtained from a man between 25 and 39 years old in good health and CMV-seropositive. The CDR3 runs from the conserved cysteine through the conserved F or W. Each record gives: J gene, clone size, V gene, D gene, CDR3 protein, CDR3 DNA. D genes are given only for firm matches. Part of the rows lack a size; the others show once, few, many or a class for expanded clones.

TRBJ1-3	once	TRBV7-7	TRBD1	CASSLGPGGGNTIYF	TGTGCTAGCAGCTTAGGTCCAGGGGGCGGAAACACCATATATTTT
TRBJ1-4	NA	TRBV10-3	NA	CAIRAGEEKLFF	TGTGCCATCAGGGCAGGGGAGGAAAAACTGTTTTTT
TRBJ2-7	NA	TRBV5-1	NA	CASSLAEYSQSYEQYF	TGCGCCAGCAGCTTGGCCGAATACAGTCAATCCTACGAGCAGTACTTC
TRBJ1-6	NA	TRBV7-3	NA	CASSQQAMGSPLHF	TGTGCCAGCAGCCAACAGGCCATGGGTTCACCCCTCCACTTT
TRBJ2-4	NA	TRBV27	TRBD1	CASSLSGTDNIQYF	TGTGCCAGCAGTTTATCGGGGACAGATAACATTCAGTACTTC
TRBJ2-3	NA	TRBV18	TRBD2	CASSPDRAAGGRGTQYF	TGTGCCAGCTCACCAGATCGGGCAGCGGGGGGAAGAGGGACGCAGTATTTT
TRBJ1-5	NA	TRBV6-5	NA	CASTLNAGNQPQHF	TGTGCCAGCACCTTGAATGCGGGCAATCAGCCCCAGCATTTT
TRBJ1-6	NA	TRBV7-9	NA	CASSLRGTANSPLHF	TGTGCCAGCAGCTTAAGGGGGACGGCTAATTCACCCCTCCACTTT
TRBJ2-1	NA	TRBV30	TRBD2	CAWNEKRGVSYNEQFF	TGTGCCTGGAATGAAAAGCGGGGGGTCTCCTACAATGAGCAGTTCTTC
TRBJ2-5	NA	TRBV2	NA	CASSEGLVAVETQYF	TGTGCCAGCAGTGAAGGCTTAGTGGCGGTGGAGACCCAGTACTTC
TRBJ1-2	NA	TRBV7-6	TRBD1	CASSSAETGDYGYTF	TGTGCCAGCAGCTCGGCCGAGACAGGGGACTATGGCTACACCTTC
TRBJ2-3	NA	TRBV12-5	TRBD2	CASGLGDSGRDTQYF	TGTGCTAGTGGTTTAGGCGACAGCGGGAGAGATACGCAGTATTTT
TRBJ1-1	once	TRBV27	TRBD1	CASSSGQGYTEAFF	TGTGCCAGCAGTTCCGGACAGGGGTACACTGAAGCTTTCTTT
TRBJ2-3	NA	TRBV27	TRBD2	CASSFLRLAGGYSTDTQYF	TGTGCCAGCAGTTTCCTGCGGCTAGCGGGGGGTTATAGCACAGATACGCAGTATTTT
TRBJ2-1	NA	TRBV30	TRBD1	CAWSAGTGGPNEQFF	TGTGCCTGGAGCGCCGGGACAGGGGGCCCCAATGAGCAGTTCTTC
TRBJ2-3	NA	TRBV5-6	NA	CASSLVAASTDTQYF	TGTGCCAGCAGCTTGGTGGCCGCTAGCACAGATACGCAGTATTTT
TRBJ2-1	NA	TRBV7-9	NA	CASSLDSGSSYNEQFF	TGTGCCAGCAGCTTAGATAGTGGGAGCTCCTACAATGAGCAGTTCTTC
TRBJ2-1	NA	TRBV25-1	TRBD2	CASSEYLGGRGDEQFF	TGTGCCAGCAGTGAATATTTGGGGGGGAGAGGAGATGAGCAGTTCTTC
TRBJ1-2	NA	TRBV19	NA	CASSTELYGYTF	TGTGCCAGTAGTACAGAACTTTATGGCTACACCTTC
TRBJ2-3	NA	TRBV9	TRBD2	CASSFGLAGITDTQYF	TGTGCCAGCAGCTTCGGACTAGCGGGAATCACAGATACGCAGTATTTT
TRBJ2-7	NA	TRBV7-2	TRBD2	CASSLVGGGPYEQYF	TGTGCCAGCAGCTTAGTCGGCGGGGGGCCCTACGAGCAGTACTTC
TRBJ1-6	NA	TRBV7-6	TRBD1	CASSLVPGQGGSYNSPLHF	TGTGCCAGCAGCTTAGTCCCAGGACAGGGTGGATCCTATAATTCACCCCTCCACTTT
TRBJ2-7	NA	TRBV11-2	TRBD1	CASSLAGQGAYEQYF	TGTGCCAGCAGCTTAGCGGGACAGGGGGCATACGAGCAGTACTTC
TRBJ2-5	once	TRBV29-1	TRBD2	CSVGSSSGYQETQYF	TGCAGCGTTGGGAGTTCTAGCGGGTACCAAGAGACCCAGTACTTC
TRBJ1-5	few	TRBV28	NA	CASSPSDRMDQPQHF	TGTGCCAGCAGTCCCTCCGACAGGATGGATCAGCCCCAGCATTTT
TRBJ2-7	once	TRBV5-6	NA	CASSPAGMGEQYF	TGTGCCAGCAGCCCCGCGGGGATGGGTGAGCAGTACTTC
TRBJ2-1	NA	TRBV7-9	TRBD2	CASSLETSGGGNEQFF	TGTGCCAGCAGCTTAGAGACTAGCGGGGGGGGAAATGAGCAGTTCTTC
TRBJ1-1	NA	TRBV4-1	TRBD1	CASSQDGRQGMSEAFF	TGCGCCAGCAGCCAAGATGGGAGACAGGGGATGTCTGAAGCTTTCTTT
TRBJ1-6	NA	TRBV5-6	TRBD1	CASSHSLGTGEGNSPLHF	TGTGCCAGCAGTCACAGCCTCGGAACAGGGGAAGGGAATTCACCCCTCCACTTT
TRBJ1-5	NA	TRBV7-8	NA	CASSFRQADQPQHF	TGTGCCAGCAGCTTCAGACAGGCTGATCAGCCCCAGCATTTT
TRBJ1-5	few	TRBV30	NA	CAWSVGVDSNQPQHF	TGTGCCTGGAGTGTTGGAGTAGATAGCAATCAGCCCCAGCATTTT
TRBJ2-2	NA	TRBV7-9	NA	CASSFYAFLSGGELFF	TGTGCCAGCAGCTTTTACGCCTTTTTATCGGGCGGGGAGCTGTTTTTT
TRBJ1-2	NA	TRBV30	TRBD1	CAWRQGDSPGYGYTF	TGTGCCTGGAGACAGGGGGATTCCCCGGGCTATGGCTACACCTTC
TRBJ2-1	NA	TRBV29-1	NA	CSGGYGVNEQFF	TGCAGCGGAGGGTACGGGGTCAATGAGCAGTTCTTC
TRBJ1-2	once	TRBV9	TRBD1	CASSPDRGKAGYTF	TGTGCCAGCAGCCCCGACAGGGGGAAAGCTGGCTACACCTTC
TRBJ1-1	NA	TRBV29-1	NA	CSAKPDSRNTEAFF	TGCAGCGCAAAACCCGACAGCAGGAACACTGAAGCTTTCTTT
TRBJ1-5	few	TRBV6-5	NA	CASSYREGNQPQHF	TGTGCCAGCAGTTACAGAGAAGGCAATCAGCCCCAGCATTTT
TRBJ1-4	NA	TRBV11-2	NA	CASSFRLATTNEKLFF	TGTGCCAGCAGCTTTCGACTGGCAACAACTAATGAAAAACTGTTTTTT